These 30 T cell receptor beta chains originate from one sample sequenced in a study of T cell responses to AZD1222 COVID-19 vaccine. Libraries were prepared by immunoSEQ multiplex PCR; TCRdb keeps only in-frame clonotypes and omits some of them. The repertoire has tens of thousands of clones, 90% of them found once; the top ten carry 2.5% to 4%. The sample in question was peripheral blood, obtained 28 days after the second AZD1222 dose. These receptors were obtained from an adult who received the AZD1222 COVID-19 vaccine.

This chain uses TRBV7-8 with TRBJ1-2; D is uncertain. V gave up 1 base and J gave up 0 bases, with 12 bases separating them. CDR3 length: 16 amino acids. Germline CDR1 and CDR2: SGHVS and FQNEAQ. CDR3 sequence reads: CASSLEGLGTNYGYTF. For the CDR3, the DNA is TGTGCCAGCAGCTTAGAAGGGCTCGGGACTAACTATGGCTACACCTTC.

The chain carries TRBV5-8 and TRBJ1-3; tentatively, D is TRBD1 (5 bases). Trimming removed 7 bases at V and 4 bases at J, with 18 bases between. The CDR3 is 15 amino acids. In germline, CDR1 is SGHTS, CDR2 YDEGEE. In DNA form, the CDR3 reads TGTGCCAGCGGACGGGACGCAGCGGCCGGAAACACCATATATTTT. This gives the protein CASGRDAAAGNTIYF.

The chain couples TRBV19 to TRBJ1-5; no clear D. Trimming shortened V by 4 bases and J by 5 bases, and 24 bases separated the two germline ends. This CDR3 comprises 18 residues. Per germline, CDR1 LNHDA and CDR2 SQIVND (reference sequence). The CDR3 DNA reads as TGTGCCAGTAGTACGATCAAGACCCGCAATATCCATCATCAGCCCCAGCATTTT. Translated: CASSTIKTRNIHHQPQHF. Full variable domain (missing parts from reference TRBV19 and TRBJ1-5): DGGITQSPKYLFRKEGQNVTLSCEQNLNHDAMYWYRQDPGQGLRLIYYSQIVNDFQKGDIAEGYSVSREKKESFPLTVTSAQKNPTAFYLCASSTIKTRNIHHQPQHFGDGTRLSIL.

V is TRBV2 and J is TRBJ2-7; D is ambiguous. Trimming left V 2 bases short and J 9 bases short, with 8 bases between. The germline gives CDR1 SNHLY, CDR2 FYNNEI. There are 11 residues in the CDR3. In DNA, the CDR3 is TGTGCCAGCAGTGAACTGCAGCGGCAGTACTTC. Translating gives CASSELQRQYF. The full variable domain, rest sourced from reference TRBV2 and TRBJ2-7, is EPEVTQTPSHQVTQMGQEVILRCVPISNHLYFYWYRQILGQKVEFLVSFYNNEISEKSEIFDDQFSVERPDGSNFTLKIRSTKLEDSAMYFCASSELQRQYFGPGTRLTVT.

This rearrangement joins TRBV28 to TRBJ1-5; no clear D. The CDR3 runs 16 residues. The V gene's germline CDR1 is MDHEN and CDR2 SYDVKM. V dropped 2 bases and J dropped 4 bases, with 15 bases sitting between them. The CDR3 reads CASSLSYPAGNQPQHF. The CDR3, as DNA: TGTGCCAGCAGTTTAAGTTACCCCGCCGGGAATCAGCCCCAGCATTTT. The full variable domain, completed using reference TRBV28 and TRBJ1-5, is DVKVTQSSRYLVKRTGEKVFLECVQDMDHENMFWYRQDPGLGLRLIYFSYDVKMKEKGDIPEGYSVSREKKERFSLILESASTNQTSMYLCASSLSYPAGNQPQHFGDGTRLSIL.

V is TRBV18 and J is TRBJ1-3; 7 bases are a match to TRBD1. CDR1 is KGHSH and CDR2 is LQKENI in the germline V gene. The V gene end was trimmed by 9 bases and the J gene end by 0 bases; junction bases not matched to a gene: 11. This CDR3 contains 16 residues. CDR3 nucleotides: TGTGCCAGTAGCCAGGACAGGCTCAACTCTGGAAACACCATATATTTT. It translates to CASSQDRLNSGNTIYF.

This rearrangement joins TRBV19 to TRBJ2-2, with D perhaps matching TRBD1 (5 bases). This CDR3 spans 13 amino acids. V was cut by 9 bases and J by 6 bases, with 14 bases left in between. CDR1 is LNHDA and CDR2 is SQIVND in the germline V gene (reference sequence). The CDR3 reads CASWTKGAGELFF. CDR3 coding DNA: TGTGCCAGCTGGACAAAAGGGGCCGGGGAGCTGTTTTTT.

The V gene is TRBV24-1, the J gene TRBJ2-1, with 7 bases fitting TRBD2. Looked up from germline, CDR1 is KGHDR and CDR2 is SFDVKD. This CDR3 is built from 16 residues. J lost 7 bases, V lost 0 bases, and 8 bases had no gene match. The CDR3 here is CATSDLAAGDLNEQFF. CDR3 nucleotide sequence: TGTGCCACCAGTGATTTGGCGGCGGGGGACCTTAATGAGCAGTTCTTC.

The rearrangement links TRBV6-6 to TRBJ1-1; 7 nucleotides line up with TRBD1. This CDR3 spans 12 amino acids. Unmatched junction bases numbered 7, after V lost 7 bases and J lost 8 bases. Germline V gives CDR1 MNHNY, CDR2 SVGAGI (reference sequence). The CDR3 loop is CASNKGGREAFF. In nucleotides, the CDR3 is TGTGCCAGCAACAAAGGGGGCAGGGAAGCTTTCTTT.

The chain employs TRBV14 and TRBJ2-3, with a weak D call TRBD2 (5 bases). Germline values: CDR1 SGHDN, CDR2 FVKESK. The CDR3 has 13 residues. Trimming left V 4 bases short and J 8 bases short, with 13 bases between. In DNA, the CDR3 is TGTGCCAGCAGCCGTCACGGCGGAGGTACGCAGTATTTT. Protein product: CASSRHGGGTQYF. Based on the CDR3 plus reference TRBV14 and TRBJ2-3, the full variable domain is EAGVTQFPSHSVIEKGQTVTLRCDPISGHDNLYWYRRVMGKEIKFLLHFVKESKQDESGMPNNRFLAERTGGTYSTLKVQPAELEDSGVYFCASSRHGGGTQYFGPGTRLTVL.

The chain has TRBV24-1 and TRBJ1-2; D is ambiguous. Germline CDR1 reads KGHDR; CDR2 reads SFDVKD. CDR3 size: 13 residues. Trimming took off 2 bases at V and 1 base at J, with 4 bases between the two ends. The CDR3 nucleotides read TGTGCCACCAGTGATTCCATTAACTATGGCTACACCTTC. Protein product: CATSDSINYGYTF.

The V call is TRBV4-3, the J call TRBJ1-5; 8 nucleotides align to TRBD1. The J segment lost 2 bases and the V segment lost 3 bases, leaving 6 bases of the junction unmatched. The V gene's germline CDR1 is LGHNA and CDR2 YSLEER. The CDR3 contains 16 residues. The CDR3 reads CASSQEDRDGNQPQHF. CDR3 nucleotides: TGCGCCAGCAGCCAGGAGGACAGGGATGGCAATCAGCCCCAGCATTTT.

This chain connects TRBV7-2 to TRBJ2-2; TRBD1 might be the D (7 bases). Germline CDR1 is SGHTA and CDR2 is FQGNSA. The CDR3 extends over 15 amino acids. V lost 8 bases and J 6 bases, leaving 19 bases between the germline ends. CDR3 loop: CASEQGVGSAGELFF. In DNA form, the CDR3 reads TGTGCCAGCGAGCAGGGGGTCGGGAGTGCCGGGGAGCTGTTTTTT. Together with reference TRBV7-2 and TRBJ2-2, the CDR3 gives the full variable domain: GAGVSQSPSNKVTEKGKDVELRCDPISGHTALYWYRQSLGQGLEFLIYFQGNSAPDKSGLPSDRFSAERTGGSVSTLTIQRTQQEDSAVYLCASEQGVGSAGELFFGEGSRLTVL.

This sequence joins TRBV7-8 and TRBJ1-3; D is ambiguous. Per germline, CDR1 SGHVS and CDR2 FQNEAQ. This CDR3 has 16 amino acids. V was shortened by 5 bases and J by 0 bases, with 14 bases between the two germline ends. In nucleotides, the CDR3 is TGTGCCAGCAGCCCGCGGCCGGTCTCCTCTGGAAACACCATATATTTT. Protein sequence: CASSPRPVSSGNTIYF.

Of note for this clone: Other DNA sequences in the same sample also yield this CDR3. This chain uses TRBV3-1 (or the pseudogene TRBV3-2) with TRBJ1-1, with D unresolved. The CDR3 is 12 residues long. Germline V lookup: CDR1 LGHDT, CDR2 YNNKEL (reference sequence). Trimming stripped 3 bases from V and 4 bases from J, with 6 bases between. CDR3 DNA: TGTGCCAGCAGCCAGGTAGGCACTGAAGCTTTCTTT. Translating gives CASSQVGTEAFF.

This rearrangement joins TRBV7-3 to TRBJ2-3, with D hard to call. CDR1 and CDR2 from the germline V gene are SGHTA and FQGTGA. V lost 0 bases and J lost 5, with 6 bases in between. The CDR3 extends over 13 amino acids. The CDR3 DNA reads TGTGCCAGCAGCTTAACGGGGAAAGATACGCAGTATTTT. This translates into CASSLTGKDTQYF. Looking up the rest from reference TRBV7-3 and TRBJ2-3 gives the full variable domain: GAGVSQTPSNKVTEKGKYVELRCDPISGHTALYWYRQSLGQGPEFLIYFQGTGAADDSGLPNDRFFAVRPEGSVSTLKIQRTERGDSAVYLCASSLTGKDTQYFGPGTRLTVL.

The rearrangement links TRBV6-6 to TRBJ1-2; 9 bases are a match to TRBD1. Trimming took 5 bases from V and 0 from J; bases not matched to a gene: 10. The length of the CDR3 is 17 residues. CDR1 is MNHNY, CDR2 SVGAGI, per germline (reference sequence). CDR3 residues: CASSLGQGRISNYGYTF. The CDR3 coding sequence is TGTGCCAGCAGTCTCGGACAGGGGAGGATTTCTAACTATGGCTACACCTTC.

The chain uses TRBV5-6 and TRBJ2-5; TRBD2 matches at 12 bases. The CDR3 covers 16 residues. Germline lookup yields CDR1 SGHDT and CDR2 YYEEEE. With 2 bases clipped from V and 2 bases from J, the junction kept 4 bases outside the gene matches. CDR3 loop: CASSLVLAGGQETQYF. CDR3 bases: TGTGCCAGCAGCTTAGTACTAGCGGGAGGACAAGAGACCCAGTACTTC.

The chain couples TRBV7-9 to TRBJ2-5; 9 bases are a match to TRBD1. Trimming took 5 bases from V and 7 from J; bases not matched to a gene: 8. The CDR3 extends over 14 amino acids. Germline V gene data show CDR1 as SEHNR and CDR2 as FQNEAQ (reference sequence). The chain's CDR3 is CASSTDRGKGTQYF. DNA for the CDR3: TGTGCCAGCAGCACCGACAGGGGGAAGGGGACCCAGTACTTC.

The V call is TRBV19, the J call TRBJ1-1; TRBD1 matches at 7 bases. Trimming removed 6 bases from V and 8 bases from J; junction bases left unmatched: 9. The CDR3 runs to 13 residues. Germline loops: CDR1 LNHDA, CDR2 SQIVND (reference sequence). The CDR3 loop is CASRMNRDSEAFF. Written as DNA, the CDR3 is TGTGCCAGTAGAATGAACCGGGACAGCGAAGCTTTCTTT.

The chain links TRBV5-1 to TRBJ1-1; D may be TRBD1 (6 bases). Deletions cut 0 bases from V and 7 bases from J, with 10 bases between. From germline, CDR1 is SGHRS and CDR2 YFSETQ. This CDR3 is built from 13 residues. The CDR3 coding sequence is TGCGCCAGCAGCTTGGCGGGGGCAAATGAAGCTTTCTTT. Translated, it gives CASSLAGANEAFF.

The chain couples TRBV21-1 to TRBJ1-5; the D call TRBD1 from the table was never checked on the DNA. TRBV21-1 is classified as a pseudogene. This CDR3 is built from 15 residues. Written as DNA, the CDR3 is TGTGCCAGCTCCAGGGGGGAAAACGGCAATCAGCCCCAGCATTTT. This gives the protein CASSRGENGNQPQHF.

V gene TRBV7-8 combines with J gene TRBJ2-2, with D uncertain. Germline CDR1 is SGHVS and CDR2 is FQNEAQ. V lost 5 bases and J 0 bases, leaving 13 bases between the germline ends. The length of the CDR3 is 16 residues. The CDR3 loop reads CASSVRPTTNTGELFF. CDR3 in DNA: TGTGCCAGCAGCGTTAGGCCAACTACGAACACCGGGGAGCTGTTTTTT.

The rearrangement links TRBV7-9 to TRBJ2-3, with TRBD2 matching over 10 bases. Germline V CDR1 and CDR2: SEHNR, FQNEAQ (reference sequence). The V segment lost 3 bases and the J segment 4 bases; nucleotides outside the gene matches: 1. The CDR3 loop spans 14 amino acids. The CDR3: CASSFSGGSDTQYF. DNA for the CDR3: TGTGCCAGCAGCTTTAGCGGGGGGTCAGATACGCAGTATTTT.

In this sample, this clone turned up once. This chain connects TRBV18 to TRBJ1-1; D is perhaps TRBD1 (6 bases). CDR1 KGHSH and CDR2 LQKENI come from the germline V gene. V lost 1 base and J 1 base, leaving 13 bases between the germline ends. The CDR3 is made up of 16 amino acids. CDR3 nucleotides: TGTGCCAGCTCACCACTTAACAGGGTAGGGAACACTGAAGCTTTCTTT. It encodes CASSPLNRVGNTEAFF.

The rearrangement joins TRBV7-3 to TRBJ1-1; D might be TRBD1 (6 bases). This CDR3 comprises 14 residues. The V end was cut by 5 bases, the J end by 4 bases, with 14 bases between. The germline CDR1 and CDR2 sequences are SGHTA and FQGTGA. In DNA form, the CDR3 reads TGTGCCAGCAGCCGACAGGTAAGTATCACTGAAGCTTTCTTT. Translated, it gives CASSRQVSITEAFF.

V usage is TRBV19 and J usage is TRBJ1-2, with D uncertain. Trimming stripped 7 bases from V and 7 bases from J, with 16 bases between. The CDR3 totals 13 residues. Germline values: CDR1 LNHDA, CDR2 SQIVND (reference sequence). The CDR3 here is CASTPVERLGYTF. The CDR3 DNA follows: TGTGCCAGTACCCCCGTAGAGAGACTTGGCTACACCTTC.

The chain joins TRBV5-1 to TRBJ1-1; 8 nucleotides align to TRBD1. CDR3 length: 14 residues. V was pared by 1 base and J by 4 bases, with 3 bases of the junction left unmatched. Looked up from germline, CDR1 is SGHRS and CDR2 is YFSETQ. The CDR3, as DNA: TGCGCCAGCAGCTTGACAGGGGGGACCACTGAAGCTTTCTTT. Protein: CASSLTGGTTEAFF.

The genes are TRBV5-4 and TRBJ1-6; 9 bases fit TRBD1. Germline V CDR1 and CDR2: SGHNT, YYREEE (reference sequence). Unmatched junction bases numbered 8, after V lost 4 bases and J lost 9 bases. The CDR3 runs to 15 residues. The CDR3 DNA follows: TGTGCCAGCAGCCTCCCCGAGACAGGGGGTTCACCCCTCCACTTT. Protein sequence: CASSLPETGGSPLHF.

CDR3 sequence reads: CASSLVSGWRATNEKLFF. The CDR3 DNA reads TGTGCCAGCAGCTTAGTCTCAGGTTGGAGGGCAACTAATGAAAAACTGTTTTTT. The chain links TRBV7-8 to TRBJ1-4; D is uncertain. V lost 1 base to trimming and J lost 0 bases, with 15 bases between them. The CDR3 consists of 18 residues. Germline V gene lookup returns CDR1 SGHVS and CDR2 FQNEAQ.